The TCR beta chain under discussion was sequenced for a study of cytomegalovirus exposure and HLA in healthy donors. Study at large: As an earlier analysis found, 180 million or so T cells yielded 90 million to 140 million unique TCR beta sequences. Overall study results and limits: In vitro checks showed that a few CMV-associated chains really do target CMV antigens.

About this clone itself: Its antigen remains unknown.

From germline, CDR1 is SGDLS and CDR2 YYNGEE. There are 17 residues in the CDR3. Trimming pared 4 bases from V and 2 bases from J, leaving 18 bases between. Both 60 Vbeta primers and 13 Jbeta primers went into the PCR. The assay was immunoSEQ multiplex PCR, and TCRdb's table has in-frame clones only and misses some. The data show roughly 110,000 clones, roughly 77% seen once. The chain combines TRBV9 with TRBJ2-2; D is unresolved. Sequencing was carried out using PBMCs. The receptor's source is a middle-aged man in good health and CMV-seronegative. CDR3 DNA: TGTGCCAGCAGCCTATATTATCCACTTCTTAACACCGGGGAGCTGTTTTTT. It codes for CASSLYYPLLNTGELFF.